This T cell receptor (beta chain) came from a study of read filtering for tumor transcriptome and immune sequencing. Study-wide context: Patients were about 17 male and some 13 female, mean age approximately 60 years, range roughly 45 to 85. Study-level findings and limits: This fraction held mixed bone marrow immune cells after CD138-negative sorting. Dropping single-read clonotypes raised IR-seq and RNA-seq shared-clonotype correlation.

This clonotype occurred a few times. The antigen is not known. Germline V CDR1 and CDR2: DFQATT, SNEGSKA (reference sequence). Trimming cost V 2 bases and J 0 bases, with 8 bases left between them. This CDR3 contains 14 residues. This library used approximately 370 ng RNA and molecular barcoded adaptors spanning alpha/delta and beta/gamma chains. Each CDR3 protein is one row after TCRdb ran MiXCR on the reads. This sample has around 48,000 distinct CDR3 sequences, with around a fifth found just once. Sequenced material: a population of CD138-negative cells sorted from bone marrow. This chain links TRBV20-1 with TRBJ1-3; D is uncertain. The source is a donor at least 40 years old with multiple myeloma. CDR3 amino acids: CSARILASGNTIYF. CDR3 DNA: TGCAGTGCTAGAATACTGGCCTCTGGAAACACCATATATTTT.